Sequencing of this T cell receptor beta chain was carried out in a study of post-analysis software for immune sequencing data (dated by TCRdb to the mid-2010s). Broadly, across the study: The recorded disease courses included relapsing-remitting, secondary progressive and progressive-relapsing multiple sclerosis, and some patients had no subtype annotation. The patient repertoires were set against eleven to twelve previously published healthy control repertoires from donors whose ages ranged from roughly 6 to 25 years. A subset of samples was prepared in parallel using single-end sample barcoding, then pooled and co-amplified after Illumina adapter ligation.

Remarks on this clonotype: Its antigen is not yet known. No much larger clone is present one base from it, and per-base qualities are unavailable.

To demonstrate the VDJtools post-analysis software, the study profiled TCR beta repertoires from the peripheral blood of around 13 young patients with multiple sclerosis. The multiple sclerosis patients were children and adolescents ranging in age from roughly 6 to 15 years. Broader findings and caveats from the paper: Four or five TRBV segments, including TRBV5-6, TRBV5-1 and TRBV20-1, were significantly more frequent in patients than controls. Strong co-clustering of samples prepared in the same batch was shown by direct clustering with F measure, prompting a batch-effect correction. Significantly lower normalized Chao1 diversity was found in multiple sclerosis patients than in controls, suggesting substantial peripheral T-cell clonal expansion. The multiple sclerosis patient group was slightly younger than the control group.

Libraries were prepared through PCR. Sequencing relied on an Illumina HiSeq 2500. Unique molecular identifiers were incorporated into TCR beta cDNA libraries to reduce PCR and sequencing biases. Some 500,000 cDNA molecules were obtained for every 1 to 10 million input T cells, so each molecule roughly corresponded to one T cell. The patient libraries were prepared and sequenced using the same protocol as the earlier healthy control dataset. Samples belonging to the same batch were prepared together, multiplexed and sequenced on a shared HiSeq lane. Turning to the authors' computational methods: Raw barcoded reads were processed with MIGEC, discarding single-read molecular identifier groups before consensus assembly and CDR3 extraction. VDJtools was used for post-analysis of the clonotype tables, and diversity was normalized by down-sampling every dataset to the size of the smallest sample. To correct batch-related cross-sample contamination, repertoire overlap clustering matched CDR3 amino acid sequences but not nucleotide sequences. TCRdb reran the public reads through fastp at Q25 and MiXCR, keeping productive beta chains. Entries that share a CDR3 protein sequence are merged under the most common genes and DNA. These V and J calls derive from TCRdb rather than the authors' analysis. Present in this sample are about half a million distinct CDR3 sequences, approximately 46% of which were seen just once. Clones ranked in the top ten supply roughly an eighth of the sample.

Via the germline V gene, CDR1 is SGHRS and CDR2 YFSETQ. Trimmed from V: 0 bases; trimmed from J: 11 bases; junction bases lacking a gene match: 16. The CDR3, from cysteine to phenylalanine, totals 17 residues. Only the CDR3 DNA stays, 51 bases, in frame from base 1. Sequencing used blood. The V and J genes are TRBV5-1 and TRBJ2-5; TRBD2 agrees with 10 junctional bases. The sequence was obtained from a girl aged 10 to 17 with multiple sclerosis. The sequenced DNA is TGCGCCAGCAGCTTGGACCCAGCGGGAGGGGTATACAATGAGCAGTACTTC. Its protein product is CASSLDPAGGVYNEQYF.